One and the same sample provided the 23 T cell receptor beta chains below, sequenced in a study of T cell clonality in common variable immunodeficiency. No antigen has been assigned to these receptors. Study-level points and caveats: Fewer deletions and N-nucleotide insertions were reportedly seen in common variable immunodeficiency TCR beta sequences.

Some clones are missing from TCRdb's copy, which holds only in-frame ones; the method was immunoSEQ multiplex PCR. The sample has around 28,000 clones, none seen only once; the top ten hold over 25%. Sequenced sample: peripheral blood mononuclear cells. The origin of the receptors is a human donor with common variable immunodeficiency.

This clone is termed medium-sized. The sequence runs out 3 residues before the end of the CDR3; the remainder is reconstructed from the germline J gene. The chain uses TRBV4-2 and TRBJ2-5, with TRBD1 matching over 10 bases. Trimming removed 1 base from V and 2 bases from J; junction bases left unmatched: 7. The CDR3 has 17 amino acids. Germline-derived CDR1 and CDR2 are LGHNA and YNFKEQ. The sequenced CDR3 bases are TGTGCCAGCAGCCAAGGGGACAGGGGATCGGGGCAAGAGACC. Translating gives CASSQGDRGSGQET. The full CDR3 protein reads CASSQGDRGSGQETQYF.

By proportion, this clone is medium-sized. The sequenced fragment ends 3 residues before the CDR3 boundary, so the rest is inferred from the germline J gene. This rearrangement joins TRBV10-3 to TRBJ2-7, with TRBD1 matching over 8 bases. Germline V gene data show CDR1 as ENHRY and CDR2 as SYGVKD. The V segment lost 6 bases and the J segment 3 bases; nucleotides outside the gene matches: 4. This CDR3 has 13 residues. The CDR3 loop reads CAIRGGQGYEQYF. Partial CDR3 DNA: TGTGCCATCAGAGGAGGACAGGGCTACGAG.

This clone was detected only a few times. The CDR3 extends 3 residues past the end of the read, so its final part is completed from the germline J gene. J is TRBJ2-7 and V is TRBV30, with D possibly TRBD1 on 5 matching bases. CDR1 and CDR2 from the germline V gene are GTSNPN and SVGIG (reference sequence). This CDR3 has 15 amino acids. Trimming took 2 bases from V and 0 from J, leaving 14 bases between them. The CDR3 bases that were read are TGTGCCTGGAGTACAGGAATCGTCAACTCCTACGAG. Translation: CAWSTGIVNSYE. The CDR3 in its entirety is CAWSTGIVNSYEQYF.

A few counts support this clone. The CDR3 end is not reached by the read, which stops 3 residues before it; the germline J gene fills it in. Other DNA variants within this sample encode the same CDR3. This chain uses TRBV18 with TRBJ1-3, with unresolved D. From germline, CDR1 is KGHSH and CDR2 LQKENI. V lost 0 bases and J lost 0, with 9 bases in between. The length of the CDR3 is 16 residues. CDR3 sequence reads: CASSPPSQASGNTIYF. The CDR3 DNA, read in part, is TGTGCCAGCTCACCACCGTCGCAGGCCTCTGGAAACACC.

This clone was counted many times. The missing CDR3 end, 3 residues past where the read stops, is filled in from the germline J gene. V usage is TRBV6-2 or TRBV6-3 and J usage is TRBJ1-1; tentative D call: TRBD1 (5 bases). The germline gives CDR1 MNHEY, CDR2 SVGEGT. The V gene lost 10 bases and the J gene lost 6 bases, with 15 bases spanning the gap. This CDR3 comprises 12 residues. The CDR3 bases that were read are TGTGCCACTCAACAGGAAAGCCCTGAA. Translating it yields CATQQESPE. The CDR3 in its entirety is CATQQESPEAFF.

On this clone: The sequence runs out 3 residues before the end of the CDR3; the remainder is reconstructed from the germline J gene. The V call is TRBV7-3, the J call TRBJ2-7; weak D call: TRBD2 (5 bases). CDR1 is SGHTA and CDR2 is FQGTGA in the germline V gene. The CDR3 extends over 16 amino acids. Trimming cost V 3 bases and J 4 bases, with 19 bases left between them. CDR3 sequence reads: CASSFHGLVGRYEQYF. The CDR3 bases that were read are TGTGCCAGCAGCTTCCACGGACTGGTGGGTAGGTACGAG.

This clone was picked up many times. The read gets to within 3 residues of the CDR3 end, and the germline J gene fills in the rest. V usage is TRBV19 and J usage is TRBJ2-5; TRBD1 agrees at 8 bases. CDR1 is LNHDA and CDR2 is SQIVND in the germline V gene (reference sequence). The V segment lost 10 bases and the J segment 7 bases; nucleotides outside the gene matches: 8. This CDR3 has 12 amino acids. Incomplete CDR3 DNA: TGTGCCACCCGGACAGGGCCCGGGACC. This gives the protein CATRTGPGT. From start to end, the CDR3 is CATRTGPGTQYF.

This clone was observed many times. Read coverage stops 3 residues before the CDR3 terminus; the germline J gene supplies the remainder. The chain recombines TRBV10-3 with TRBJ1-3, with a tentative D call TRBD1 (5 bases). With 4 bases removed from V and 1 base from J, the gap between germline ends came to 20 bases. CDR3 length equals 18 residues. Looked up from germline, CDR1 is ENHRY and CDR2 is SYGVKD. This CDR3 reads CAISALGAGILSGNTIYF. The covered CDR3 bases are TGTGCCATCAGTGCCCTCGGGGCGGGGATCCTATCTGGAAACACC.

CDR3 protein: CASSVRRASPLHF. Partial CDR3 DNA: TGTGCCAGTAGTGTACGGAGGGCTTCACCC. The J gene is TRBJ1-6, the V gene TRBV19; D ambiguous. The CDR3 goes on 3 residues after the read ends, and that part is filled in from the germline J gene. CDR3 length: 13 residues. V shed 5 bases and J shed 9 bases, with 11 bases lying between them. CDR1 is LNHDA, CDR2 SQIVND, per germline (reference sequence).

This clone was seen repeatedly, ten times or more. The read is 3 residues too short to cover the CDR3 end, so that end is filled in from the germline J gene. The chain couples TRBV2 to TRBJ1-1; 7 nucleotides align to TRBD1. There are 15 residues in the CDR3. Trimming at V came to 4 bases and at J to 0 bases, leaving 5 bases not matched to a gene. Germline V gives CDR1 SNHLY, CDR2 FYNNEI. CDR3 sequence: CASSVQGIMNTEAFF. The part of the CDR3 DNA that was read is TGTGCCAGCAGTGTACAGGGGATCATGAACACTGAA.

With respect to this clone: Sequence at one end of the junction differs from germline and may be a read error. With the read ending 3 residues before the CDR3 end, the germline J gene is used to fill in that end. This chain links TRBV7-7 with TRBJ2-3; 11 bases line up with TRBD2. This CDR3 is built from 15 residues. From germline, CDR1 is SSHAT and CDR2 FNYEAQ (reference sequence). The CDR3 sequence: CASSRLAGSTDTQYF. CDR3 bases read: TGTGCTAGCAGCAGACTAGCGGGGAGCACAGATACG.

This clone was detected many times. The read comes to an end 3 residues before the CDR3 does, leaving the germline J gene to fill in the end. The rearrangement uses TRBV15 and TRBJ2-3; D is perhaps TRBD2 (5 bases). Between the trimmed V and J ends, which lost 1 base and 3 bases, there was a span of 14 bases. From germline, CDR1 is LNHNV and CDR2 YYDKDF (reference sequence). The CDR3 has 16 amino acids. The chain's CDR3 is CATSRGLARTTDTQYF. The part of the CDR3 DNA that was read is TGTGCCACCAGCAGAGGGCTAGCTCGAACTACAGATACG.

This clone was recorded at least ten times. The read halts 3 residues ahead of the CDR3 end, with the missing end drawn from the germline J gene. J is TRBJ2-2 and V is TRBV6-2 or TRBV6-3; D is unclear. V gave up 8 bases and J gave up 4 bases, with 8 bases separating them. The CDR3 contains 12 residues. Germline values: CDR1 MNHEY, CDR2 SVGEGT. The CDR3 is CASSLATGELFF. CDR3 bases read: TGTGCCAGCTCTTTGGCCACCGGGGAG.

This clone came up a few times. The observed sequence ends 3 residues before the CDR3 terminus, with the missing tail filled in from the germline J gene. This chain links TRBV20-1 with TRBJ2-1; 13 bases are a match to TRBD2. This CDR3 spans 16 amino acids. J was trimmed by 9 bases and V by 3 bases; bases with no gene match: 11. CDR1 is DFQATT and CDR2 is SNEGSKA in the germline V gene (reference sequence). CDR3 sequence: CSARLGLAGAGGEQFF. CDR3 DNA (partial): TGCAGTGCTAGGCTCGGACTAGCGGGGGCCGGGGGTGAG.

This clone was seen a handful of times. CDR3 region: CASTEQGVATEAFF. Partial CDR3 DNA: TGTGCCAGCACCGAACAGGGGGTAGCCACTGAA. This chain uses TRBV6-2 or TRBV6-3 with TRBJ1-1; TRBD1 aligns across 8 bases. The read gets to within 3 residues of the CDR3 end, and the germline J gene fills in the rest. Per the germline V gene, CDR1 is MNHEY and CDR2 is SVGEGT. The CDR3 runs 14 residues. V was pared by 7 bases and J by 4 bases, with 8 bases of the junction left unmatched.

Remarks on this clone: The read terminates 3 residues ahead of where the CDR3 ends, so the germline J gene completes it. This chain joins TRBV19 and TRBJ1-3; D is possibly TRBD1 (6 bases). V gave up 2 bases and J gave up 0 bases, with 8 bases separating them. Germline loops: CDR1 LNHDA, CDR2 SQIVND (reference sequence). The CDR3 is 15 residues long. The DNA read from the CDR3 is TGTGCCAGTAGTATAATGGGGGCCTCTGGAAACACC. Its translation: CASSIMGASGNT. The full-length CDR3 reads as CASSIMGASGNTIYF.

On this clone itself: The read ends 3 residues before the CDR3 terminus; that terminus is restored from the germline J gene. This chain joins TRBV18 and TRBJ1-3; 7 bases agree with TRBD1. CDR1 is KGHSH and CDR2 is LQKENI in the germline V gene. With V trimmed by 5 bases and J by 0 bases, 10 bases remained unmatched. The CDR3 is 17 amino acids. CDR3 protein: CASSGTGQRSSGNTIYF. The sequenced part of the CDR3 DNA is TGTGCCAGCTCAGGTACGGGACAGCGGAGCTCTGGAAACACC. Looking up the rest from reference TRBV18 and TRBJ1-3 gives the full variable domain: NAGVMQNPRHLVRRRGQEARLRCSPMKGHSHVYWYRQLPEEGLKFMVYLQKENIIDESGMPKERFSAEFPKEGPSILRIQQVVRGDSAAYFCASSGTGQRSSGNTIYFGEGSWLTVV.

This clone occurred many times. The read falls 3 residues short of the CDR3 end, and the missing part is taken from the germline J gene. The chain uses TRBV19 and TRBJ1-1; D unresolved. Trimming shortened V by 1 base and J by 0 bases, and 12 bases separated the two germline ends. Per the germline V gene, CDR1 is LNHDA and CDR2 is SQIVND (reference sequence). The CDR3 covers 16 residues. The chain's CDR3 is CASSIGSNRMNTEAFF. The CDR3 DNA, read in part, is TGTGCCAGTAGTATAGGGTCCAACAGAATGAACACTGAA.

Regarding this clone: The read comes to an end 3 residues before the CDR3 does, leaving the germline J gene to fill in the end. The chain carries TRBV20-1 and TRBJ2-7, with 8 bases fitting TRBD1. J gave up 1 base and V 6 bases, and 14 bases lay outside the gene matches. This CDR3 has 16 residues. CDR1 is DFQATT, CDR2 SNEGSKA, per germline (reference sequence). CDR3 residues: CSALGQGPTSSYEQYF. The CDR3 DNA, read in part, is TGCAGTGCCCTAGGACAGGGACCAACCTCATCCTACGAG.

This clone was picked up a small number of times. From the germline J gene comes the end of the CDR3, since the read stops 3 residues before it. V gene TRBV7-9 combines with J gene TRBJ2-7; perhaps TRBD1 as D (5 bases). Deletions cut 3 bases from V and 5 bases from J, with 14 bases between. The CDR3 covers 14 residues. Per the germline V gene, CDR1 is SEHNR and CDR2 is FQNEAQ (reference sequence). The sequenced part of the CDR3 DNA is TGTGCCAGCAGCTTTAGCCCAGGGTCCCACGAG. It specifies CASSFSPGSHE. The whole CDR3 protein reads CASSFSPGSHEQYF.

This clone was seen more than once but under ten times. The CDR3 goes on 3 residues after the read ends, and that part is filled in from the germline J gene. V usage is TRBV7-2 and J usage is TRBJ1-6; D unclear. The V end was cut by 5 bases, the J end by 0 bases, with 8 bases between. Germline CDR1 reads SGHTA; CDR2 reads FQGNSA. This CDR3 is 15 amino acids long. The sequenced CDR3 bases are TGTGCCAGCAGCCCCCCCAGCTCCTATAATTCACCC. This gives the protein CASSPPSSYNSP. The whole CDR3 protein reads CASSPPSSYNSPLHF.

In its sample, this clone was seen many times. The read finishes 3 residues shy of the CDR3 end, and the germline J gene is used to complete it. The chain joins TRBV20-1 to TRBJ1-2; 9 bases map to TRBD1. Germline CDR1 and CDR2: DFQATT and SNEGSKA (reference sequence). The CDR3 is 12 residues long. The CDR3 sequence is CSARPTGGGYTF. CDR3 DNA (partial): TGCAGTGCTAGACCTACAGGGGGCGGC.

This clone was counted a few times. The CDR3 extends 3 residues past the end of the read, so its final part is completed from the germline J gene. The chain combines TRBV7-2 with TRBJ1-1; no firm D call. The CDR3 is 15 amino acids. Trimming removed 2 bases from V and 1 base from J, with 11 bases in between. The V gene's germline CDR1 is SGHTA and CDR2 FQGNSA. This CDR3 reads CASSLSSPPNTEAFF. The DNA read from the CDR3 is TGTGCCAGCAGCTTATCGAGCCCCCCGAACACTGAA.